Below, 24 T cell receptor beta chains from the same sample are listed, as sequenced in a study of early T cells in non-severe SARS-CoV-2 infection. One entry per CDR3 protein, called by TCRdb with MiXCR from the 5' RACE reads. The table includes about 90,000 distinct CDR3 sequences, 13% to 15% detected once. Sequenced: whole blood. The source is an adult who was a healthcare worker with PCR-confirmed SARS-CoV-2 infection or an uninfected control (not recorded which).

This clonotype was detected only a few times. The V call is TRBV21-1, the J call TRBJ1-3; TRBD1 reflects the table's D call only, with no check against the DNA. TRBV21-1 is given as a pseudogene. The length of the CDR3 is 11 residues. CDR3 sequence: CASSIRAPNHF. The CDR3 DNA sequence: TGTGCCAGCAGCATAAGGGCGCCGAACCATTTT.

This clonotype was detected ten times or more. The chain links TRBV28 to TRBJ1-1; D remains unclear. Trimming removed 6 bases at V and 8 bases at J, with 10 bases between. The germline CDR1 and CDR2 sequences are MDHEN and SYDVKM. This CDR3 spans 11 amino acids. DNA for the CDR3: TGTGCCAGCAGCTTAGGAAGGGAAGCTTTCTTT. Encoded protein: CASSLGREAFF.

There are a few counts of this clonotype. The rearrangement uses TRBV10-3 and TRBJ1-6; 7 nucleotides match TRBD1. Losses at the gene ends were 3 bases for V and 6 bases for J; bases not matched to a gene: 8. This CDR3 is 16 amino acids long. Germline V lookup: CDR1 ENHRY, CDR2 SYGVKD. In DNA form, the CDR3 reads TGTGCCATCAGTGACCAAGGACAGGCCGCTAATTCACCCCTCCACTTT. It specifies CAISDQGQAANSPLHF.

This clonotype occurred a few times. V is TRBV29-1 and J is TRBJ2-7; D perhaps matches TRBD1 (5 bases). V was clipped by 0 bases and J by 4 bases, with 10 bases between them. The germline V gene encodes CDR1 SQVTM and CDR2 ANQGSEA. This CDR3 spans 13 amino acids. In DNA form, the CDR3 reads TGCAGCGTTGAAGATCGGGCAGGGTACGAGCAGTACTTC. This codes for CSVEDRAGYEQYF.

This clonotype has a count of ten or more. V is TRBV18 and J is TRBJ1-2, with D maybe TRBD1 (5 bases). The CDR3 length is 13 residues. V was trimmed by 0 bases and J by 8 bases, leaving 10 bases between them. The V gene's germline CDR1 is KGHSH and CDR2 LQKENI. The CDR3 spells CASSPPAGEGYTF. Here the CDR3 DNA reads TGTGCCAGCTCACCACCGGCGGGGGAAGGCTACACCTTC. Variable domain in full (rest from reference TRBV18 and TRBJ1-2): NAGVMQNPRHLVRRRGQEARLRCSPMKGHSHVYWYRQLPEEGLKFMVYLQKENIIDESGMPKERFSAEFPKEGPSILRIQQVVRGDSAAYFCASSPPAGEGYTFGSGTRLTVV.

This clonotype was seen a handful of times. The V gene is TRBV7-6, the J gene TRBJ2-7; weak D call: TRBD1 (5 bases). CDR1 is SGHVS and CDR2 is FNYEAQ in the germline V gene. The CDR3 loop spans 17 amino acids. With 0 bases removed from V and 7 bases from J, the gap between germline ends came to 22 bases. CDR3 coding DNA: TGTGCCAGCAGCTTAGCCTCGACAGTTCTGCTCCCCGGTGAGCAGTACTTC. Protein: CASSLASTVLLPGEQYF.

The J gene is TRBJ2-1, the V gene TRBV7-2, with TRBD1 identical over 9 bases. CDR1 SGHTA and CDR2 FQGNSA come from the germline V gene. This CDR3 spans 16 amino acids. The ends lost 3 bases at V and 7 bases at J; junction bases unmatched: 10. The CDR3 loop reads CASSFPPGTGTNEQFF. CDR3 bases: TGTGCCAGCAGCTTTCCTCCCGGGACAGGGACAAATGAGCAGTTCTTC.

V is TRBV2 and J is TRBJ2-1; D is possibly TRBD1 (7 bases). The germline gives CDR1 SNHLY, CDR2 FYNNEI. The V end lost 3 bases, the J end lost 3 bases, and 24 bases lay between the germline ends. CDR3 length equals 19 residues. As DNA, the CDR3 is TGTGCCAGCAGTGATGGAGGGGCTATGACAGGGCCTAACTACAATGAGCAGTTCTTC. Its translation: CASSDGGAMTGPNYNEQFF.

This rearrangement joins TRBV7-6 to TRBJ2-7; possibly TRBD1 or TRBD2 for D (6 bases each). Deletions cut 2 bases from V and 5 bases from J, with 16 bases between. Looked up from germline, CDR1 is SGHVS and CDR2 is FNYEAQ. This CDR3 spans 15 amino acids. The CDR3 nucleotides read TGTGCCAGCAGCTTAAGGGCGGGACACTTCGACGAGCAGTACTTC. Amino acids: CASSLRAGHFDEQYF.

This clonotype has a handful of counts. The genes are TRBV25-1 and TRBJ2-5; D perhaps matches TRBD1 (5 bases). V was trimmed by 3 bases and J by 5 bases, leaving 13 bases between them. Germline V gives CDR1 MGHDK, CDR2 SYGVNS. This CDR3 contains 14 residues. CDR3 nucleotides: TGTGCCAGCAGTGACAGGGTCCCCACTGAGACCCAGTACTTC. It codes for CASSDRVPTETQYF.

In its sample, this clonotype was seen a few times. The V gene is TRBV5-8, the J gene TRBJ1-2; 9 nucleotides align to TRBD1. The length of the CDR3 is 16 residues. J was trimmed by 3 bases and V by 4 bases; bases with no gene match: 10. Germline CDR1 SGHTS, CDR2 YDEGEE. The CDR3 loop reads CASSQRTGEFHYGYTF. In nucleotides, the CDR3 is TGTGCCAGCAGCCAAAGGACAGGGGAGTTTCACTATGGCTACACCTTC.

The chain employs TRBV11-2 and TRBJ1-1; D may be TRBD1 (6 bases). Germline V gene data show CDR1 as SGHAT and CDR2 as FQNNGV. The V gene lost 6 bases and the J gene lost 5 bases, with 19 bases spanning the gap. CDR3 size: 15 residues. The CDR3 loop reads CASSNRQGKLTEAFF. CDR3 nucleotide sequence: TGTGCCAGCAGTAACCGTCAGGGGAAGTTAACTGAAGCTTTCTTT.

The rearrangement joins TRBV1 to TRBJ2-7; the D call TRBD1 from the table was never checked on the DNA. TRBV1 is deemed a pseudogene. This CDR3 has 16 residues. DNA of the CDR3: TGCACCAGCAGCCATGCTCCGGGACAGTTAATCTACGAGCAGTACTTC. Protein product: CTSSHAPGQLIYEQYF.

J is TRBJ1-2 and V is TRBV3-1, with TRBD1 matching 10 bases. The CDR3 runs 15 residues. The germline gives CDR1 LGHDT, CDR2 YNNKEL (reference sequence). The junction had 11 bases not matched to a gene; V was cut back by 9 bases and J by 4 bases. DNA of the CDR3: TGTGCCAGTTCCCCGGGACAGGGGATCTCCTATGGCTACACCTTC. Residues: CASSPGQGISYGYTF.

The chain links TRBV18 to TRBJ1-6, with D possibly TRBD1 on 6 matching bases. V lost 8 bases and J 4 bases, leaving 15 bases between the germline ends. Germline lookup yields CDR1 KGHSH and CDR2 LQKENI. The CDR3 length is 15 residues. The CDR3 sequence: CASRGQTRYNSPLHF. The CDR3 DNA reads TGTGCCAGCCGAGGACAGACCCGTTATAATTCACCCCTCCACTTT.

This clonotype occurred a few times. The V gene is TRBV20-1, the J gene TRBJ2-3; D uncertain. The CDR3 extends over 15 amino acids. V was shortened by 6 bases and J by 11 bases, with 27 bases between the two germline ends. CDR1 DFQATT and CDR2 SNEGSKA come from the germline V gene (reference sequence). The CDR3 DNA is TGCAGTGCCCGCGTTTCCACGTCCGCGGCCCTCGGGCAGTATTTT. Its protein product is CSARVSTSAALGQYF.

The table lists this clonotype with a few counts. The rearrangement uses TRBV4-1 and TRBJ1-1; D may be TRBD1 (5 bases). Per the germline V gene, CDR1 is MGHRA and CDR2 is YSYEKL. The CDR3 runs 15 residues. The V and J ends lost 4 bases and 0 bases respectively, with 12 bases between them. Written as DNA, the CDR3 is TGCGCCAGCAGCCCTTGGCCGACAGTGAACACTGAAGCTTTCTTT. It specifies CASSPWPTVNTEAFF.

This CDR3 is CASSLRPTVHEQYF. The CDR3 DNA is TGCGCCAGCAGTCTCAGGCCAACGGTCCACGAGCAGTACTTC. The chain is built from TRBV23-1 and TRBJ2-7; D is uncertain. TRBV23-1 is known as an ORF, though its function is uncertain. V was shortened by 4 bases and J by 5 bases, with 15 bases between the two germline ends. The CDR3 has 14 amino acids.

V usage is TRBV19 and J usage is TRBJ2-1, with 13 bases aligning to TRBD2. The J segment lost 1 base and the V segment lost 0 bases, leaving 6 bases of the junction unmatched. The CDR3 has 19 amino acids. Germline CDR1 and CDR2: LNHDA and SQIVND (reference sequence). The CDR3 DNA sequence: TGTGCCAGTAGTATAGATGGAACTAGCGGGGGGGCTTCCTACAATGAGCAGTTCTTC. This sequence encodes CASSIDGTSGGASYNEQFF. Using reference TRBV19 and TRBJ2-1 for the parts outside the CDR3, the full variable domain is DGGITQSPKYLFRKEGQNVTLSCEQNLNHDAMYWYRQDPGQGLRLIYYSQIVNDFQKGDIAEGYSVSREKKESFPLTVTSAQKNPTAFYLCASSIDGTSGGASYNEQFFGPGTRLTVL.

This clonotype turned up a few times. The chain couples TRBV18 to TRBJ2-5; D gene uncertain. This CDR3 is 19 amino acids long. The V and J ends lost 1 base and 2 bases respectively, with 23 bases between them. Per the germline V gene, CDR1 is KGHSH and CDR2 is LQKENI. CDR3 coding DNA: TGTGCCAGCTCACCACTCTATTCGTCGTCAGAGAGGATACAAGAGACCCAGTACTTC. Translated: CASSPLYSSSERIQETQYF.

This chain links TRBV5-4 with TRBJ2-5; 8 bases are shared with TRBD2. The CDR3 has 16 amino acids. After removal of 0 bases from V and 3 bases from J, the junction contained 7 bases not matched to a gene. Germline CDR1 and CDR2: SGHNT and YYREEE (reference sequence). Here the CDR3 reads CASSLELLLAEETQYF. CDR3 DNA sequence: TGTGCCAGCAGCTTGGAACTTTTACTAGCGGAAGAGACCCAGTACTTC.

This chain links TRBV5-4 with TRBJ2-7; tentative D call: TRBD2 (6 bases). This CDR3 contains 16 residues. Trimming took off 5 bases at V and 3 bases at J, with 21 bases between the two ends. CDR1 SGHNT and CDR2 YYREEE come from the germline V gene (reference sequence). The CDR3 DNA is TGTGCCAGCAGTTTAGGAGGGACTTACAACATCTACGAGCAGTACTTC. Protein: CASSLGGTYNIYEQYF.

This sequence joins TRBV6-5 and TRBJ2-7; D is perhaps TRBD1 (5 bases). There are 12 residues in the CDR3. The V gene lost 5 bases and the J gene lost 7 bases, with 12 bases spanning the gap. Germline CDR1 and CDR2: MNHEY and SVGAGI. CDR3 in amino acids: CASSPGSREQYF. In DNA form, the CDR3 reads TGTGCCAGCAGTCCAGGGTCGCGTGAGCAGTACTTC.

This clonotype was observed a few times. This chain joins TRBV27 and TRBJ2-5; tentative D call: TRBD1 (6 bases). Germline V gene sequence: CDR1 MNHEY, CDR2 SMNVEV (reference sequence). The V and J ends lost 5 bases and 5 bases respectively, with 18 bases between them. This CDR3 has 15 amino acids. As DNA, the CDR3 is TGTGCCAGCAGTGGTGGACAGTCGATGAGGGAGACCCAGTACTTC. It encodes CASSGGQSMRETQYF.